Described below is a single T cell receptor beta chain sequence and its context. RNA transcripts provided the source from which TCR beta CDR3 regions were amplified. With the HTBI primer set, the TCR CDR3 went through a first round of RT-PCR. TCRdb reprocessed the multiplex PCR reads via MiXCR and lists one record per CDR3 protein. Of hundreds of thousands of distinct CDR3 sequences in the sample, less than 15% were seen once. This record belongs to a study of T cells in Graves' hyperthyroidism and ophthalmopathy. The CDR3 contains 13 residues. J gave up 8 bases and V 6 bases, and 5 bases lay outside the gene matches. CDR1 KGHDR and CDR2 SFDVKD come from the germline V gene.

The TCR comes from a woman aged 18 to 35 with Graves' hyperthyroidism. The gene calls are TRBV24-1 and TRBJ2-2; 7 bases agree with TRBD2. Sample: blood. CDR3 in amino acids: CATSTLADGELFF. The DNA of the CDR3 is TGTGCCACCAGTACCCTAGCGGATGGGGAGCTGTTTTTT.